The present T cell receptor (beta chain) was sequenced within a study of blood T cell repertoires in COVID-19. Trimming removed 5 bases from V and 2 bases from J; junction bases left unmatched: 7. CDR3 length: 16 residues. CDR1 and CDR2 from the germline V gene are SEHNR and FQNEAQ (reference sequence). This clone was seen just once. Measured with immunoSEQ multiplex PCR; TCRdb has only the in-frame clones, and not every one. The sample has fewer than 250,000 clones; 80% to 90% are singletons. The sample comprised peripheral blood. This sequence was found in a woman aged 80 or over with acute or convalescent COVID-19. The chain combines TRBV7-9 with TRBJ2-2; TRBD2 aligns across 8 bases. The CDR3 loop reads CASSPPSGRNTGELFF. CDR3 nucleotides: TGTGCCAGCAGCCCCCCGAGCGGGAGAAACACCGGGGAGCTGTTTTTT.